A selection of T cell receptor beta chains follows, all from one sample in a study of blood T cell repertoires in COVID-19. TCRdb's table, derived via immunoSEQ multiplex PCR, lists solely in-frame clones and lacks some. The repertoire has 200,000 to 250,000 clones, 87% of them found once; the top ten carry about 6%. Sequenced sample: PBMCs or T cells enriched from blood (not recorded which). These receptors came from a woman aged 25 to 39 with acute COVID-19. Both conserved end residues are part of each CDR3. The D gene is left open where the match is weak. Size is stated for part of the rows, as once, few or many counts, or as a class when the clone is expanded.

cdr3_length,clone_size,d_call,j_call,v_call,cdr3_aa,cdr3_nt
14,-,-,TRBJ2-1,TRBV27,CASSPAGQYNEQFF,TGTGCCAGCTCCCCTGCGGGGCAGTACAATGAGCAGTTCTTC
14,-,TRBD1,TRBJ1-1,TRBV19,CASRRQGMNTEAFF,TGTGCCAGTAGGAGACAGGGAATGAACACTGAAGCTTTCTTT
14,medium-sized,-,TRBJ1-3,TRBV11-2,CASSLVRGGNTIYF,TGTGCCAGCAGCTTAGTCCGGGGAGGAAACACCATATATTTT
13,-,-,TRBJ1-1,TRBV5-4,CASSPPGDLEAFF,TGTGCCAGCAGCCCCCCGGGGGATCTTGAAGCTTTCTTT
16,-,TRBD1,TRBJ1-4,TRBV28,CASSLTSTGVNEKLFF,TGTGCCAGCAGCCTAACAAGCACAGGGGTTAATGAAAAACTGTTTTTT
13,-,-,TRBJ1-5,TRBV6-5,CASSPGGNQPQHF,TGTGCCAGCAGTCCAGGGGGCAATCAGCCCCAGCATTTT
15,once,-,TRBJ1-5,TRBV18,CASSPGDRSNQPQHF,TGTGCCAGCTCACCAGGAGACAGGAGCAATCAGCCCCAGCATTTT
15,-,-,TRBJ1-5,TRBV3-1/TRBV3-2,CASSQGTVSNQPQHF,TGTGCCAGCAGCCAAGGGACAGTTAGCAATCAGCCCCAGCATTTT
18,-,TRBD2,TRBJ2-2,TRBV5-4,CASSWGTSGGPNTGELFF,TGTGCCAGCAGCTGGGGGACTAGCGGGGGACCGAACACCGGGGAGCTGTTTTTT
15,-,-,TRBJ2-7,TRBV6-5,CASSYKGHTTYEQYF,TGTGCCAGCAGTTATAAGGGACATACTACCTACGAGCAGTACTTC
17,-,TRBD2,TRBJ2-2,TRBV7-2,CASSQPLAGENTGELFF,TGTGCCAGCAGCCAACCCCTGGCGGGAGAGAACACCGGGGAGCTGTTTTTT
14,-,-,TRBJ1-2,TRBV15,CATSRDLNNYGYTF,TGTGCCACCAGCAGAGATTTAAATAACTATGGCTACACCTTC
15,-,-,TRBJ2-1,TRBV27,CASSTRHGSYNEQFF,TGTGCCAGCAGTACACGACATGGATCCTACAATGAGCAGTTCTTC
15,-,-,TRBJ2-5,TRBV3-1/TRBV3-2,CASSQESAAQETQYF,TGTGCCAGCAGCCAAGAGTCGGCGGCCCAAGAGACCCAGTACTTC
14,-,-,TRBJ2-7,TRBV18,CASSSSAGAYEQYF,TGTGCCAGCTCTTCCAGCGCGGGGGCGTACGAGCAGTACTTC
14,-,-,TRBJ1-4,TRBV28,CASSFRGANEKLFF,TGTGCCAGCAGTTTCCGGGGAGCTAATGAAAAACTGTTTTTT
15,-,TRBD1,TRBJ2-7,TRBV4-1,CASSQEGTGPYEQYF,TGCGCCAGCAGCCAAGAGGGGACAGGCCCCTACGAGCAGTACTTC
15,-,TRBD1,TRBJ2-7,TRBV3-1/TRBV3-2,CASSRPGQTSYEQYF,TGTGCCAGCAGCCGGCCGGGACAGACCTCCTACGAGCAGTACTTC
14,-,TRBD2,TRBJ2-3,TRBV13,CASSFRLASDTQYF,TGTGCCAGCAGCTTTAGACTAGCATCAGATACGCAGTATTTT
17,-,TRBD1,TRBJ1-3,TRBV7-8,CASSLAGTGSSGNTIYF,TGTGCCAGCAGCTTAGCCGGGACAGGTAGCTCTGGAAACACCATATATTTT
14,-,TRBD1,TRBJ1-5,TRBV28,CASIMGQGGQPQHF,TGTGCCAGCATTATGGGACAGGGGGGACAGCCCCAGCATTTT
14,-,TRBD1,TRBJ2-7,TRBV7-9,CASSSGTEGYEQYF,TGTGCCAGCAGCTCCGGGACAGAGGGGTACGAGCAGTACTTC
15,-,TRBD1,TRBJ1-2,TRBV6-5,CASSYVEGAPTGYTF,TGTGCCAGCAGTTACGTGGAGGGGGCGCCTACTGGCTACACCTTC
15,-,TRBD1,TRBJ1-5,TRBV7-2,CASSFLQGAGQPQHF,TGTGCCAGCAGTTTTCTTCAGGGGGCAGGTCAGCCCCAGCATTTT
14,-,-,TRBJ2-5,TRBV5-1,CASSLPPPEETQYF,TGCGCCAGCAGCTTGCCCCCCCCGGAAGAGACCCAGTACTTC
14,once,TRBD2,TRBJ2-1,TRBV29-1,CSVTGTSGGNEQFF,TGCAGCGTTACCGGGACTAGCGGGGGGAATGAGCAGTTCTTC
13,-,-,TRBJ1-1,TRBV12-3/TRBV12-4,CASTPRRDAEAFF,TGTGCCAGCACCCCTAGGAGGGATGCTGAAGCTTTCTTT
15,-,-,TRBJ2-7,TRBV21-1,CASSEKRDSSYEQYF,TGTGCCAGCAGCGAAAAAAGGGACAGCTCCTACGAGCAGTACTTC
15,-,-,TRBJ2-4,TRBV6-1,CASSEATTAAGIQYF,TGTGCCAGCAGTGAAGCGACGACAGCAGCAGGCATTCAGTACTTC
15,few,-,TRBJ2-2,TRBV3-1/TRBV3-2,CASRLGAPNTGELFF,TGTGCCAGCAGACTGGGGGCACCGAACACCGGGGAGCTGTTTTTT
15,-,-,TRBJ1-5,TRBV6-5,CASSYSGQGDQPQHF,TGTGCCAGCAGTTACTCAGGACAAGGGGATCAGCCCCAGCATTTT
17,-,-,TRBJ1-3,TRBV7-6,CASSLEAGGGTGNTIYF,TGTGCCAGCAGCTTAGAGGCCGGCGGGGGAACTGGAAACACCATATATTTT
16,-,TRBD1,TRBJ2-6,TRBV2,CASSEGRGTGANVLTF,TGTGCCAGCAGTGAAGGCAGGGGGACTGGGGCCAACGTCCTGACTTTC
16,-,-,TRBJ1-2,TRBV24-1,CATSGPAAGLNYGYTF,TGTGCCACCAGTGGACCCGCGGCGGGACTTAACTATGGCTACACCTTC
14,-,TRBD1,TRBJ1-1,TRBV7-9,CASIPTGSYTEAFF,TGTGCCAGCATCCCGACAGGGTCCTACACTGAAGCTTTCTTT
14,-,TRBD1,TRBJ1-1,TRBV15,CATSRDKGTGKAFF,TGTGCCACCAGCAGAGACAAAGGGACAGGGAAAGCTTTCTTT
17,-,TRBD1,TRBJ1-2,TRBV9,CASSVPMTGDSNYGYTF,TGTGCCAGCAGCGTACCTATGACAGGGGATTCTAACTATGGCTACACCTTC
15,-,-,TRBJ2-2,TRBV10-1,CASSTGTAGTGELFF,TGCGCCAGCAGTACAGGGACGGCGGGCACCGGGGAGCTGTTTTTT
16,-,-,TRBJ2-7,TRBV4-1,CASSQDWGGPPREQYF,TGCGCCAGCAGCCAAGATTGGGGGGGGCCGCCGAGAGAGCAGTACTTC
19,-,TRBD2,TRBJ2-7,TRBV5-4,CASSPPGLAGGKSSYEQYF,TGTGCCAGCAGCCCACCGGGACTAGCGGGGGGGAAGAGCTCCTACGAGCAGTACTTC
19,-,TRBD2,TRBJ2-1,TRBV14,CASSLSPGLAGGSYNEQFF,TGTGCCAGCAGCCTCTCTCCGGGACTAGCGGGGGGGTCCTACAATGAGCAGTTCTTC
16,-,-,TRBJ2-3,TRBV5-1,CASSLQGIPYTDTQYF,TGCGCCAGCAGCTTGCAGGGAATCCCTTACACAGATACGCAGTATTTT
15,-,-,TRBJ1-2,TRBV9,CASSPLMDIAYGYTF,TGTGCCAGCAGCCCCCTAATGGACATCGCCTATGGCTACACCTTC
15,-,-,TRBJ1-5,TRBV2,CASSAPRGINQPQHF,TGTGCCAGCAGCGCTCCACGGGGTATCAATCAGCCCCAGCATTTT
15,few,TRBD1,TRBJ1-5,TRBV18,CASSPGQGAGQPQHF,TGTGCCAGCTCACCGGGACAGGGGGCAGGGCAGCCCCAGCATTTT
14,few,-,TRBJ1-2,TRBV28,CASRFPGDNYGYTF,TGTGCCAGCAGGTTCCCGGGAGATAACTATGGCTACACCTTC
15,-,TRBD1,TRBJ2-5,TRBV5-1,CASSLDRGIGETQYF,TGCGCCAGCAGCTTGGACAGGGGGATAGGAGAGACCCAGTACTTC
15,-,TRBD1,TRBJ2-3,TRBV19,CASTTNRGFTDTQYF,TGTGCCAGTACCACCAACAGGGGGTTCACAGATACGCAGTATTTT
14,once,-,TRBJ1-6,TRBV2,CASKEILYNSPLHF,TGTGCCAGCAAGGAGATCCTCTATAATTCACCCCTCCACTTT
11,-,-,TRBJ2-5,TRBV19,CASSQKETQYF,TGTGCCAGTAGTCAAAAAGAGACCCAGTACTTC
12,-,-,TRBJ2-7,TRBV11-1,CASSFHSHEQYF,TGTGCCAGCAGCTTTCATAGTCACGAGCAGTACTTC
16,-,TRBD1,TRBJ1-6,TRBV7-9,CASSSGQGAMGSPLHF,TGTGCCAGCAGCTCAGGACAGGGGGCGATGGGTTCACCCCTCCACTTT
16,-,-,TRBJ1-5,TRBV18,CASSPRQPGPNQPQHF,TGTGCCAGCTCCCCTAGACAGCCCGGCCCCAATCAGCCCCAGCATTTT